Shown below are 10 T cell receptor beta chains from a single sample sequenced in a study of blood T cell repertoires in COVID-19. TCRdb's table, derived via immunoSEQ multiplex PCR, lists solely in-frame clones and lacks some. The sample records around 230,000 clones, about four fifths being singletons. Sequencing was carried out using peripheral blood. The receptors derive from a woman in her fifties or sixties with acute or convalescent COVID-19.

The chain combines TRBV13 with TRBJ1-2; TRBD1 aligns across 7 bases. Germline V gives CDR1 PRHDT, CDR2 FYEKMQ (reference sequence). Trimming took 5 bases from V and 6 from J; bases not matched to a gene: 9. The CDR3 loop spans 14 amino acids. The CDR3: CASSTRGTGDGYTF. Here the CDR3 DNA reads TGTGCCAGCAGCACCAGGGGGACGGGGGATGGCTACACCTTC.

The chain has TRBV4-2 and TRBJ1-4; no firm D call. Germline V gives CDR1 LGHNA, CDR2 YNFKEQ. The CDR3 loop spans 11 amino acids. Trimming took 6 bases from V and 8 from J, leaving 7 bases between them. This CDR3 is CASRSTEKLFF. In nucleotides, the CDR3 is TGTGCCAGCAGATCAACAGAAAAACTGTTTTTT.

The rearrangement links TRBV24-1 to TRBJ1-5, with 7 bases that match TRBD1. The CDR3 sequence is 18 residues long. V trimming: 0 bases; J trimming: 0 bases; junction bases outside the gene matches: 7. CDR1 is KGHDR, CDR2 SFDVKD, per germline. The CDR3 protein is CATSDLSRGLPSNQPQHF. In DNA, the CDR3 is TGTGCCACCAGTGATTTGTCTAGGGGGCTACCTAGCAATCAGCCCCAGCATTTT.

Notes on this clone: Other DNA sequences from this sample encode an identical CDR3 as well. This rearrangement joins TRBV29-1 to TRBJ2-7; 10 nucleotides agree with TRBD1. Per the germline V gene, CDR1 is SQVTM and CDR2 is ANQGSEA. The CDR3 extends over 12 amino acids. V shed 7 bases, J shed 4 bases, and the junction held 4 bases outside the gene matches. In nucleotides, the CDR3 is TGCAGCGGGGGACAGGGGATTTACGAGCAGTACTTC. Its protein product is CSGGQGIYEQYF.

The chain is built from TRBV2 and TRBJ2-3, with 7 nucleotides matching TRBD2. The CDR3 is 15 amino acids. The trim removed 6 bases at V and 6 bases at J, leaving 12 bases unmatched. CDR1 and CDR2 from the germline V gene are SNHLY and FYNNEI. The CDR3 DNA sequence: TGTGCCAGCAGATCCCGGGACTACCCTCGCGATACGCAGTATTTT. Translation: CASRSRDYPRDTQYF.

This clone turned up a few times. The chain is built from TRBV10-3 and TRBJ2-7, with 8 nucleotides matching TRBD2. With V trimmed by 11 bases and J by 2 bases, 14 bases remained unmatched. Germline V CDR1 and CDR2: ENHRY, SYGVKD. The CDR3 covers 15 residues. CDR3 residues: CAPRPHGGGPYEQYF. CDR3 nucleotide sequence: TGTGCCCCACGACCCCACGGGGGGGGGCCCTACGAGCAGTACTTC.

J is TRBJ1-5 and V is TRBV4-2; 10 nucleotides line up with TRBD1. The V gene end was trimmed by 2 bases and the J gene end by 5 bases; junction bases not matched to a gene: 6. CDR1 is LGHNA, CDR2 YNFKEQ, per germline. This CDR3 spans 16 amino acids. The CDR3 here is CASSQKTGGQDQPQHF. CDR3 DNA: TGTGCCAGCAGCCAAAAGACAGGGGGCCAAGATCAGCCCCAGCATTTT.

The chain is built from TRBV5-1 and TRBJ2-2, with D maybe TRBD1 (6 bases). This CDR3 region has 17 residues. Trimming shortened V by 3 bases and J by 3 bases, and 18 bases separated the two germline ends. CDR1 and CDR2 from the germline V gene are SGHRS and YFSETQ. This CDR3 is CASSSGQTSTYTGELFF. The CDR3 DNA reads TGCGCCAGCAGCTCTGGACAGACCAGTACTTACACCGGGGAGCTGTTTTTT. The full variable domain, with the rest looked up from reference TRBV5-1 and TRBJ2-2, is KAGVTQTPRYLIKTRGQQVTLSCSPISGHRSVSWYQQTPGQGLQFLFEYFSETQRNKGNFPGRFSGRQFSNSRSEMNVSTLELGDSALYLCASSSGQTSTYTGELFFGEGSRLTVL.

V and J are TRBV24-1 and TRBJ2-3, with D maybe TRBD2 (6 bases). Germline lookup yields CDR1 KGHDR and CDR2 SFDVKD. CDR3 length: 17 residues. V lost 4 bases, J lost 1 base, and 17 bases lay in between. The CDR3 region is CATSEPLGRDRTDTQYF. DNA of the CDR3: TGTGCCACCAGTGAGCCCCTAGGGCGGGATCGCACAGATACGCAGTATTTT.

The chain links TRBV28 to TRBJ2-5, with D maybe TRBD2 (5 bases). Trimming left V 6 bases short and J 5 bases short, with 25 bases between. Germline V CDR1 and CDR2: MDHEN, SYDVKM. The CDR3 runs to 17 residues. The CDR3 loop is CASSPGVIVRALETQYF. The CDR3 DNA reads TGTGCCAGCAGCCCTGGGGTGATCGTGAGGGCATTGGAGACCCAGTACTTC.